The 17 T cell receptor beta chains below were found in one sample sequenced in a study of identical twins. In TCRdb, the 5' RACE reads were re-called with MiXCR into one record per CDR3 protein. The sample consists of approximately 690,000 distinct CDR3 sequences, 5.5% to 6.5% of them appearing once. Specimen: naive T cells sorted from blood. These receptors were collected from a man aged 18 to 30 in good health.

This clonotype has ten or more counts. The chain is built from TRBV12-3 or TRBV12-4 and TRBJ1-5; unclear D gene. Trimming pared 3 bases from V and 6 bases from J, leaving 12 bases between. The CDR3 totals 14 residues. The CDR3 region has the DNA TGTGCCAGCAGTTTCGGCCGGTCAGGTCAGCCCCAGCATTTT. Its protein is CASSFGRSGQPQHF.

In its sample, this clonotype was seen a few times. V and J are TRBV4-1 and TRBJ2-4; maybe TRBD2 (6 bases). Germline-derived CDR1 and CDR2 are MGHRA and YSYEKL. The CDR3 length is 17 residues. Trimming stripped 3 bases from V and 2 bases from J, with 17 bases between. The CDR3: CASSQVGTPGTKNIQYF. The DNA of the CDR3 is TGCGCCAGCAGCCAGGTTGGGACTCCGGGGACCAAAAACATTCAGTACTTC.

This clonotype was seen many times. CDR3 sequence reads: CSVEDHDRGGSYEQYF. DNA of the CDR3: TGCAGCGTTGAAGATCACGACAGGGGGGGATCCTACGAGCAGTACTTC. The chain carries TRBV29-1 and TRBJ2-7; 9 bases map to TRBD1. V dropped 0 bases and J dropped 1; count of bases not matched to a gene: 7. Germline V gives CDR1 SQVTM, CDR2 ANQGSEA. The CDR3 is 16 amino acids.

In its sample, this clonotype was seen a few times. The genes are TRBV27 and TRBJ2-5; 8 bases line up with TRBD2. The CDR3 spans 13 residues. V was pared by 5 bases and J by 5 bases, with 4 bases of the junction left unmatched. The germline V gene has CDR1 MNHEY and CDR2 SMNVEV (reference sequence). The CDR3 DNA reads TGTGCCAGCAGTACGGGAGGGCCTGAGACCCAGTACTTC. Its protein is CASSTGGPETQYF.

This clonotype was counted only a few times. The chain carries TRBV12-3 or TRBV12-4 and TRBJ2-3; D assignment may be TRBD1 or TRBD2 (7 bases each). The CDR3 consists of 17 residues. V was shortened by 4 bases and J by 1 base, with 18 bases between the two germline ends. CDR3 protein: CASSSSTRGGGTDTQYF. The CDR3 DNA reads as TGTGCCAGCAGTTCTTCCACCAGGGGGGGCGGCACAGATACGCAGTATTTT.

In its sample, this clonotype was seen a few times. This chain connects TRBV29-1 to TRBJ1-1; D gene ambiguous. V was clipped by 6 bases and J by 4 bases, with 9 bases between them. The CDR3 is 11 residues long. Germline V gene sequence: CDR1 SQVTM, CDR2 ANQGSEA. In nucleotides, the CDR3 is TGCAGCGTATGGGAAGGCACTGAAGCTTTCTTT. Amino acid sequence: CSVWEGTEAFF.

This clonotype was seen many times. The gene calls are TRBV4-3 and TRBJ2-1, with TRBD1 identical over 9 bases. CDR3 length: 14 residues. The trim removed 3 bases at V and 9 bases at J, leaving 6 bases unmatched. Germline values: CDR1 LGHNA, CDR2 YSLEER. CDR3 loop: CASSQDGQGFEQFF. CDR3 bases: TGCGCCAGCAGCCAGGATGGACAGGGGTTTGAGCAGTTCTTC.

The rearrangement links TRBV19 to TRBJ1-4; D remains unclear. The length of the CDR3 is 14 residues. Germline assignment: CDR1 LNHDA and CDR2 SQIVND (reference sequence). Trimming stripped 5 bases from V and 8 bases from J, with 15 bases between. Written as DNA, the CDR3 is TGTGCCAGTAGTGACTGGATCGGAGGGGAAAAACTGTTTTTT. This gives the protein CASSDWIGGEKLFF.

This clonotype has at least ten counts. CDR3 residues: CSAPETSGAYNEQFF. Written as DNA, the CDR3 is TGCAGTGCTCCGGAAACTAGCGGGGCCTACAATGAGCAGTTCTTC. The V and J genes are TRBV20-1 and TRBJ2-1, with 10 bases matching TRBD2. The CDR3 consists of 15 residues. Germline loops: CDR1 DFQATT, CDR2 SNEGSKA (reference sequence). J was trimmed by 2 bases and V by 5 bases; bases with no gene match: 6.

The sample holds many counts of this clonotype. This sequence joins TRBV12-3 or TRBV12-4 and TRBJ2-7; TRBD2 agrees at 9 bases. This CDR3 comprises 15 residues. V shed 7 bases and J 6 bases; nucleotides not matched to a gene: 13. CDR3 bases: TGTGCCAGCACCCTTAGGGCTAGCGGGACGGGCGAGCAGTACTTC. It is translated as CASTLRASGTGEQYF.

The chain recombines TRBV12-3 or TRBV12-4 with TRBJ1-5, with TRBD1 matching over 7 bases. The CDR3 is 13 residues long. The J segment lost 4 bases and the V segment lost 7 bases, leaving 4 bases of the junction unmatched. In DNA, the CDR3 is TGTGCCAGCAAGGCAGGGGGGAATCAGCCCCAGCATTTT. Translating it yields CASKAGGNQPQHF.

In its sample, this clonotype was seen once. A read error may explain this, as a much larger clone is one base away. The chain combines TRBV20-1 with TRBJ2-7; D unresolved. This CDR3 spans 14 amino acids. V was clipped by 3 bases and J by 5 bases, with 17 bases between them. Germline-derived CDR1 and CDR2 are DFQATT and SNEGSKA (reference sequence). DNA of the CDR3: TGCAGTGCTAGCAGCTCCGCCTCTATGAACGAGCAGTACTTC. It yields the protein CSASSSASMNEQYF.

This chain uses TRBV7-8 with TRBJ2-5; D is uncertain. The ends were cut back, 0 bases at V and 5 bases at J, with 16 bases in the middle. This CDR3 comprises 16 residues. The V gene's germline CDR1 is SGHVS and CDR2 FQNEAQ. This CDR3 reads CASSLARTDGGETQYF. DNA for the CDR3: TGTGCCAGCAGCTTAGCCCGAACGGATGGTGGGGAGACCCAGTACTTC.

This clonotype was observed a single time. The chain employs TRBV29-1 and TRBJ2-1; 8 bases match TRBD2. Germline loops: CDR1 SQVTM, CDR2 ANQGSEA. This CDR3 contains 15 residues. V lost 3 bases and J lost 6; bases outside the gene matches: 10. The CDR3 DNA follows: TGCAGCGTTGACCACGGGAGGGCCCTGACCAATGAGCAGTTCTTC. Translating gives CSVDHGRALTNEQFF.

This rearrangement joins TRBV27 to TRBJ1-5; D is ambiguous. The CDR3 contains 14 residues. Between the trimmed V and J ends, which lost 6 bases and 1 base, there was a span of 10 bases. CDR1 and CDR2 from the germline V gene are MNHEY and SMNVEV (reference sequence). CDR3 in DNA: TGTGCCAGCAGGTCGCTGATGAGCAATCAGCCCCAGCATTTT. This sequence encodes CASRSLMSNQPQHF.

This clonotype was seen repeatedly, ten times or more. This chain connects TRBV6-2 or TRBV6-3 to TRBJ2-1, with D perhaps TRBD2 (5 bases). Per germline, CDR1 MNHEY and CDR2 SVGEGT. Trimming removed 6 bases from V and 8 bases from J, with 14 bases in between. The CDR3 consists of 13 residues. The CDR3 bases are TGTGCCAGCAGGGACCGAGGGCTCCATGAGCAGTTCTTC. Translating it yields CASRDRGLHEQFF.

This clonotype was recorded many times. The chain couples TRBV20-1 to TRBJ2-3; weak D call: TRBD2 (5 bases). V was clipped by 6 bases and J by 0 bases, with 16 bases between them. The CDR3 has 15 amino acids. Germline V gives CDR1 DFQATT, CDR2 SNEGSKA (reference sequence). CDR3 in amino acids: CSAAGQRLSTDTQYF. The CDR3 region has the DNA TGCAGTGCGGCAGGCCAGCGGCTTAGCACAGATACGCAGTATTTT.